Each of the 20 T cell receptor beta chains below was sequenced from the same sample in a study of long-term antiretroviral therapy in people with HIV. Survey-level immunoSEQ v3.0 assays were run. Sequenced by immunoSEQ multiplex PCR; TCRdb stores in-frame clones only, minus some. Seen here are some 28,000 clones, around 83% observed once, and the top ten hold approximately 4.8%. The source was unsorted PBMCs, collected 0.8 years after starting antiretroviral therapy. The receptors were gathered from a woman in her 30s with HIV.

V and J are TRBV9 and TRBJ1-3; no reliable D call. The CDR3 length is 15 residues. From germline, CDR1 is SGDLS and CDR2 YYNGEE. Trimming left V 0 bases short and J 0 bases short, with 7 bases between. CDR3 nucleotides: TGTGCCAGCAGCGTAGACGGGAACTCTGGAAACACCATATATTTT. Residues: CASSVDGNSGNTIYF.

The rearrangement links TRBV12-5 to TRBJ1-6; perhaps TRBD1 as D (5 bases). Trimming left V 1 base short and J 5 bases short, with 15 bases between. From germline, CDR1 is LGHNT and CDR2 FRNRAP. The CDR3 sequence is 17 residues long. The CDR3 sequence is CASGLGFRQTNNSPLHF. In DNA form, the CDR3 reads TGTGCTAGTGGTTTGGGGTTCAGACAGACAAATAATTCACCCCTCCACTTT.

The chain recombines TRBV5-4 with TRBJ2-5; 10 nucleotides agree with TRBD2. Germline V lookup: CDR1 SGHNT, CDR2 YYREEE (reference sequence). This CDR3 has 15 amino acids. V dropped 5 bases and J dropped 1; count of bases not matched to a gene: 5. For the CDR3, the DNA is TGTGCCAGCAGTAGCGGGGGGCTCGTCCAAGAGACCCAGTACTTC. It is translated as CASSSGGLVQETQYF.

The V gene is TRBV7-2, the J gene TRBJ1-2, with TRBD1 as a possible D gene (5 bases). V was cut by 3 bases and J by 5 bases, with 13 bases left in between. The CDR3 loop spans 14 amino acids. CDR1 and CDR2 (germline): SGHTA, FQGNSA. As DNA, the CDR3 is TGTGCCAGCAGCTTTACGCAGGGAGGGTATGGCTACACCTTC. This codes for CASSFTQGGYGYTF.

Note on this clone: Other DNA variants within this sample encode the same CDR3. The chain recombines TRBV5-1 with TRBJ1-1; weak D call: TRBD1 (6 bases). This CDR3 is 11 amino acids long. Between the trimmed V and J ends, which lost 3 bases and 8 bases, there was a span of 8 bases. Per germline, CDR1 SGHRS and CDR2 YFSETQ. The CDR3: CASSSDREAFF. The CDR3 DNA reads as TGCGCCAGCAGCTCCGACAGGGAAGCTTTCTTT.

The chain's CDR3 is CASSQGGGAEEQYF. CDR3 DNA: TGTGCCAGCTCCCAGGGCGGGGGGGCAGAAGAGCAGTACTTC. The chain joins TRBV6-6 to TRBJ2-7; 9 bases map to TRBD2. There are 14 residues in the CDR3. With 8 bases clipped from V and 7 bases from J, the junction kept 12 bases outside the gene matches. Germline CDR1 and CDR2: MNHNY and SVGAGI (reference sequence).

The chain uses TRBV5-1 and TRBJ1-1; tentatively, D is TRBD1 (5 bases). CDR1 and CDR2 from the germline V gene are SGHRS and YFSETQ. CDR3 length equals 14 residues. Trimming removed 4 bases at V and 1 base at J, with 11 bases between. The CDR3 loop is CASSPRGGNTEAFF. Here the CDR3 DNA reads TGCGCCAGCAGCCCCCGGGGGGGGAACACTGAAGCTTTCTTT.

The chain combines TRBV19 with TRBJ1-5, with D unclear. Per germline, CDR1 LNHDA and CDR2 SQIVND (reference sequence). Trimming took 6 bases from V and 7 from J, leaving 16 bases between them. The CDR3 runs to 14 residues. The CDR3 DNA reads as TGTGCCAGTAGCGGACCGACCCAAAAACAGCCCCAGCATTTT. Protein sequence: CASSGPTQKQPQHF.

The chain has TRBV29-1 and TRBJ1-2, with a weak D call TRBD1 (5 bases). Per the germline V gene, CDR1 is SQVTM and CDR2 is ANQGSEA. The CDR3 contains 12 residues. The ends were cut back, 6 bases at V and 0 bases at J, with 8 bases in the middle. CDR3 sequence reads: CSVGTSNYGYTF. Here the CDR3 DNA reads TGCAGCGTAGGGACCTCTAACTATGGCTACACCTTC.

This rearrangement joins TRBV29-1 to TRBJ1-1, with D perhaps matching TRBD1 (5 bases). The CDR3 has 13 residues. In germline, CDR1 is SQVTM, CDR2 ANQGSEA. V dropped 7 bases and J dropped 1 base, with 13 bases sitting between them. The CDR3 here is CSAFRDRNTEAFF. The CDR3, as DNA: TGCAGCGCTTTCCGGGACCGGAACACTGAAGCTTTCTTT.

J is TRBJ1-4 and V is TRBV2, with 7 bases aligning to TRBD1. The CDR3 is made up of 15 amino acids. Germline V gene data show CDR1 as SNHLY and CDR2 as FYNNEI. After removal of 1 base from V and 4 bases from J, the junction contained 3 bases not matched to a gene. CDR3 sequence reads: CASSEGGTDNEKLFF. The CDR3 nucleotides read TGTGCCAGCAGTGAAGGGGGGACAGATAATGAAAAACTGTTTTTT.

The gene calls are TRBV7-3 and TRBJ1-6; a weak D match, TRBD1 (6 bases). CDR1 is SGHTA, CDR2 FQGTGA, per germline. V was clipped by 2 bases and J by 7 bases, with 9 bases between them. The CDR3 has 14 amino acids. This CDR3 reads CASSLYGGNSPLHF. CDR3 nucleotide sequence: TGTGCCAGCAGCTTATACGGGGGCAATTCACCCCTCCACTTT.

This rearrangement joins TRBV6-5 to TRBJ2-7; TRBD1 is a possible D gene (6 bases). Germline-derived CDR1 and CDR2 are MNHEY and SVGAGI. The CDR3 length is 11 residues. V lost 8 bases and J lost 3, with 8 bases in between. CDR3 region: CASGTFYEQYV. Here the CDR3 DNA reads TGTGCCAGCGGGACATTCTACGAGCAGTACGTC.

The rearrangement joins TRBV19 to TRBJ1-5, with D perhaps TRBD1 (5 bases). V lost 9 bases, J lost 6 bases, and 15 bases lay in between. The germline V gene has CDR1 LNHDA and CDR2 SQIVND (reference sequence). The CDR3 consists of 13 residues. CDR3 protein: CASQGYLFQPQHF. DNA for the CDR3: TGTGCCAGCCAGGGTTACTTGTTTCAGCCCCAGCATTTT.

The V and J genes are TRBV5-1 and TRBJ2-5; no definite D call. This CDR3 is built from 12 residues. Germline lookup yields CDR1 SGHRS and CDR2 YFSETQ. The V gene lost 4 bases and the J gene lost 5 bases, with 9 bases spanning the gap. CDR3 protein: CASSPIGETQYF. CDR3 nucleotides: TGCGCCAGCAGCCCAATAGGGGAGACCCAGTACTTC.

The chain couples TRBV4-1 to TRBJ1-1; weak D call: TRBD1 (6 bases). Trimming took 1 base from V and 7 from J, leaving 16 bases between them. CDR3 size: 15 residues. From germline, CDR1 is MGHRA and CDR2 YSYEKL. CDR3 protein: CASSQVGGRRSEAFF. CDR3 bases: TGCGCCAGCAGCCAAGTCGGGGGGCGGAGAAGTGAAGCTTTCTTT.

This sequence joins TRBV6-1 and TRBJ2-7; perhaps TRBD1 as D (5 bases). The CDR3 covers 13 residues. V lost 1 base to trimming and J lost 1 base, with 5 bases between them. From germline, CDR1 is MNHNS and CDR2 SASEGT. DNA of the CDR3: TGTGCCAGCAGTGAAGGGACATCCTACGAGCAGTACTTC. Translation gives CASSEGTSYEQYF.

The chain couples TRBV2 to TRBJ2-7, with 7 bases identical to TRBD2. The junction had 16 bases not matched to a gene; V was cut back by 6 bases and J by 2 bases. The CDR3 sequence is 17 residues long. Germline CDR1 SNHLY, CDR2 FYNNEI. CDR3: CASSGTPQRGVPYEQYV. The CDR3 nucleotides are TGTGCCAGCAGCGGCACGCCCCAGCGGGGTGTCCCCTACGAGCAGTACGTC.

The V and J genes are TRBV7-8 and TRBJ1-5, with 8 bases that match TRBD1. This CDR3 is 13 amino acids long. The germline V gene has CDR1 SGHVS and CDR2 FQNEAQ. J was trimmed by 6 bases and V by 2 bases; bases with no gene match: 0. CDR3 DNA sequence: TGTGCCAGCAGCTTAACAGGGGGTCAGCCCCAGCATTTT. Protein sequence: CASSLTGGQPQHF.

Here the CDR3 DNA reads TGTGCCAGCAGTCGCTCTTTAGGGGGCCATGGCTACACCTTC. Its translation: CASSRSLGGHGYTF. The V and J genes are TRBV27 and TRBJ1-2, with 7 bases that match TRBD1. Trimming removed 5 bases from V and 6 bases from J; junction bases left unmatched: 9. CDR1 and CDR2 (germline): MNHEY, SMNVEV (reference sequence). The CDR3 runs 14 residues.